This T cell receptor (beta chain) was documented in a study of blood T cell repertoires in COVID-19. As originally analysed: Estimation of nucleated cell counts was performed using reference gene primer amplification. The table came from immunoSEQ multiplex PCR; TCRdb's copy has only in-frame clones and leaves some out. For V, J and clone size, that table is used; D and trimming come from the DNA. This sample carries some 100,000 clones, about nine tenths of them seen once, and the ten largest clones take about 9.3%. The clonotype originates from a man aged 45-60 years with acute or convalescent COVID-19. The sequenced sample was peripheral blood.

CDR3 region: CASTRGTNEQFF. CDR3 in DNA: TGTGCCAGCACCAGAGGAACCAATGAGCAGTTCTTC. The chain recombines TRBV9 with TRBJ2-1; D call uncertain. The CDR3 consists of 12 residues. V was pared by 6 bases and J by 6 bases, with 10 bases between. The germline gives CDR1 SGDLS, CDR2 YYNGEE.